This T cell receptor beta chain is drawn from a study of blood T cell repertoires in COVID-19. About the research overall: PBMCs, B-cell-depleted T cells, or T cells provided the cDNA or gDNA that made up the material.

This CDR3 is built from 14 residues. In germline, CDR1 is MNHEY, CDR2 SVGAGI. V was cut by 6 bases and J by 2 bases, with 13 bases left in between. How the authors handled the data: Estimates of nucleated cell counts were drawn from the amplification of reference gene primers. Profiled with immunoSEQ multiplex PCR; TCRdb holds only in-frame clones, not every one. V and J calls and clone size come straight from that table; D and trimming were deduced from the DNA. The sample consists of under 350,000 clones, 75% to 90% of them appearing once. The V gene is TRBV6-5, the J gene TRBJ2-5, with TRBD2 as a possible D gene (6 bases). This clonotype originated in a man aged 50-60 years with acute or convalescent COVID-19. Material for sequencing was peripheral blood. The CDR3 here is CASSLRGGQETQYF. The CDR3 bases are TGTGCCAGCAGCCTACGTGGGGGGCAAGAGACCCAGTACTTC.